This T cell receptor beta chain came from a study of immune evolution from preneoplasia to lung adenocarcinoma. Profiled with immunoSEQ multiplex PCR; TCRdb holds only in-frame clones, not every one. The sample has several thousand clones; around 85% are singletons. V lost 5 bases, J lost 8 bases, and 18 bases lay in between. The CDR3 loop spans 14 amino acids. Germline CDR1 is SGHTA and CDR2 is FQGTGA. The chain joins TRBV7-3 to TRBJ1-1; unclear D gene. Sample: FFPE invasive lung adenocarcinoma tissue. This clonotype was sampled from a person aged 50 or older with lung adenocarcinoma. For the CDR3, the DNA is TGTGCCAGCAGCCCCCGAAATAACGACCCCGAAGCTTTCTTT. Protein: CASSPRNNDPEAFF. The whole variable domain, filled in from reference TRBV7-3 and TRBJ1-1, reads GAGVSQTPSNKVTEKGKYVELRCDPISGHTALYWYRQSLGQGPEFLIYFQGTGAADDSGLPNDRFFAVRPEGSVSTLKIQRTERGDSAVYLCASSPRNNDPEAFFGQGTRLTVV.